This T cell receptor beta chain was recovered during a study of cytomegalovirus exposure and HLA in healthy donors. About the research overall: A preliminary data release comprised around 85 million unique TCRs obtained from HLA-typed donors.

Germline-derived CDR1 and CDR2 are SGHTA and FQGNSA. There are 14 residues in the CDR3. J gave up 4 bases and V 3 bases, and 0 bases lay outside the gene matches. As to this clone: The target antigen is unknown.

Study conclusions and caveats: Altogether, 150 or so TCR beta chains were recorded as cytomegalovirus-associated.

In the PCR, 60 Vbeta and 13 Jbeta primers were used. Clones were sequenced by immunoSEQ multiplex PCR, and TCRdb holds only the in-frame ones, with some missing. The sample includes around 130,000 clones, roughly 78% of them seen just once. The source of this sequence is a man aged 30 to 45 in good health and CMV-seronegative. Source material: PBMCs. The chain joins TRBV7-2 to TRBJ2-7; 13 bases are shared with TRBD2. Here the CDR3 DNA reads TGTGCCAGCAGCTTGACTAGCGGGAGGTACGAGCAGTACTTC. It encodes CASSLTSGRYEQYF.